This T cell receptor beta chain was identified during a study of human T cells and chemical hapten exposure. TCRdb fed the RACE reads into MiXCR, producing one record per CDR3 protein. This table holds about 350,000 distinct CDR3 sequences, under 6.5% found once. Time point in this sample: patch test 2, 6 weeks after DPC sensitization. The treatment was: therapeutic diphenylcyclopropenone sensitization with weekly scalp DPC. This CDR3 comprises 13 residues. From germline, CDR1 is MNHEY and CDR2 SVGAGI. V lost 6 bases and J 2 bases, leaving 10 bases between the germline ends. In this sample, this clonotype turned up a few times.

The J gene is TRBJ1-1, the V gene TRBV6-5; D uncertain. The starting material was whole blood, obtained in connection with sensitization to the hapten diphenylcyclopropenone (DPC). The TCR was taken from a woman younger than 35 with alopecia areata. Some clones in this sample may be carry-over from other donors' samples. CDR3 in DNA: TGTGCCAGCAGCAAAGGTTACAACACTGAAGCTTTCTTT. Its protein product is CASSKGYNTEAFF.